A single sample gave rise to the 15 T cell receptor beta chains below, sequenced in a study of T cell responses to AZD1222 COVID-19 vaccine. Sequencing used immunoSEQ multiplex PCR; TCRdb keeps in-frame clones, though not all of them. The data show 95,000 to 100,000 clones, with about nine tenths seen just once and 1.3% held by the top ten. The sample here was peripheral blood, taken on day 0 of AZD1222 vaccination. The receptors derive from an adult in good health.

For the CDR3, the DNA is TGCAGCGTCCGAGCGGGGTACCAAGAGACCCAGTACTTC. Amino acids: CSVRAGYQETQYF. The chain couples TRBV29-1 to TRBJ2-5, with 7 bases matching TRBD2. This CDR3 contains 13 residues. Germline V gene lookup returns CDR1 SQVTM and CDR2 ANQGSEA. Unmatched junction bases numbered 4, after V lost 6 bases and J lost 0 bases.

This clone was observed once. CDR3 region: CATSVDGTDTQYF. CDR3 in DNA: TGTGCCACCAGTGTTGACGGCACAGATACGCAGTATTTT. V and J are TRBV24-1 and TRBJ2-3; no clear D. The CDR3 loop spans 13 amino acids. V gave up 5 bases and J gave up 1 base, with 6 bases separating them. Per the germline V gene, CDR1 is KGHDR and CDR2 is SFDVKD.

The V call is TRBV6-5, the J call TRBJ1-2, with D possibly being TRBD1 (5 bases). In germline, CDR1 is MNHEY, CDR2 SVGAGI. V lost 6 bases to trimming and J lost 2 bases, with 10 bases between them. The CDR3 is made up of 13 amino acids. CDR3 in amino acids: CASSQGANYGYTF. DNA of the CDR3: TGTGCCAGCAGCCAGGGAGCAAACTATGGCTACACCTTC.

The chain is built from TRBV5-6 and TRBJ1-1; TRBD1 matches at 8 bases. The germline gives CDR1 SGHDT, CDR2 YYEEEE. CDR3 length: 14 amino acids. Trimming cost V 6 bases and J 4 bases; bases outside gene matches: 8. CDR3 nucleotides: TGTGCCAGCAAGGTAGGACAGGGAGTCACTGAAGCTTTCTTT. It codes for CASKVGQGVTEAFF.

The V call is TRBV27, the J call TRBJ1-5; TRBD1 aligns across 7 bases. With 5 bases clipped from V and 2 bases from J, the junction kept 3 bases outside the gene matches. Germline CDR1 MNHEY, CDR2 SMNVEV (reference sequence). CDR3 length equals 14 residues. CDR3 residues: CASSQGGRNQPQHF. DNA for the CDR3: TGTGCCAGCAGTCAGGGGGGCCGCAATCAGCCCCAGCATTTT.

The CDR3, as DNA: TGTGCCAGCAGCTTAAGGTATAGAACCTTCAATCAGCCCCAGCATTTT. It yields the protein CASSLRYRTFNQPQHF. V usage is TRBV7-8 and J usage is TRBJ1-5; unclear D gene. Germline V gives CDR1 SGHVS, CDR2 FQNEAQ. The CDR3 has 16 residues. The V end was cut by 2 bases, the J end by 3 bases, with 14 bases between.

The CDR3 DNA follows: TGTGCCAGCAGCTTAAACCCGGGGGGGCGGGAGACCCAGTACTTC. It specifies CASSLNPGGRETQYF. The chain is built from TRBV7-3 and TRBJ2-5; TRBD2 matches at 8 bases. From germline, CDR1 is SGHTA and CDR2 FQGTGA. V shed 1 base and J 5 bases; nucleotides not matched to a gene: 6. This CDR3 spans 15 amino acids.

The V call is TRBV7-9, the J call TRBJ1-2; D not resolved. V was cut by 5 bases and J by 0 bases, with 10 bases left in between. Germline lookup yields CDR1 SEHNR and CDR2 FQNEAQ (reference sequence). The CDR3 is 14 residues long. The CDR3 loop reads CASSPSEANYGYTF. DNA of the CDR3: TGTGCCAGCAGCCCCAGCGAAGCTAACTATGGCTACACCTTC.

The gene calls are TRBV27 and TRBJ1-6, with D possibly being TRBD1 (6 bases). This CDR3 comprises 16 residues. Germline assignment: CDR1 MNHEY and CDR2 SMNVEV (reference sequence). V lost 6 bases to trimming and J lost 10 bases, with 22 bases between them. The CDR3, as DNA: TGTGCCAGCAGCCCCCATAGGGGGGCCGGTTGGTCACCCCTCCACTTT. Amino acid sequence: CASSPHRGAGWSPLHF.

This clone has a handful of counts. The chain carries TRBV15 and TRBJ2-3; D possibly corresponds to TRBD2 (5 bases). Between the trimmed V and J ends, which lost 1 base and 2 bases, there was a span of 13 bases. This CDR3 is built from 16 residues. The germline V gene has CDR1 LNHNV and CDR2 YYDKDF (reference sequence). The CDR3 DNA is TGTGCCACCAGCAGAGGACGAAGCGGTAACACAGATACGCAGTATTTT. Amino acids: CATSRGRSGNTDTQYF.

V is TRBV28 and J is TRBJ2-3, with D perhaps matching TRBD1 (5 bases). The germline V and J ends were trimmed by 4 bases and 5 bases, with 13 bases remaining between them. CDR1 and CDR2 from the germline V gene are MDHEN and SYDVKM. The CDR3 has 14 amino acids. The CDR3 spells CASSYRTVLDTQYF. The DNA for the CDR3 is TGTGCCAGCAGTTACAGGACCGTGCTAGATACGCAGTATTTT.

The chain recombines TRBV9 with TRBJ1-4; D is undetermined. Germline CDR1 SGDLS, CDR2 YYNGEE. Trimming took 2 bases from V and 8 from J, leaving 16 bases between them. This CDR3 comprises 15 residues. The CDR3 nucleotides are TGTGCCAGCAGCGTGGCCATGAGGGATGGGGAAAAACTGTTTTTT. Translated: CASSVAMRDGEKLFF.

The chain links TRBV18 to TRBJ2-2, with D hard to call. Germline V gene lookup returns CDR1 KGHSH and CDR2 LQKENI. With 4 bases removed from V and 5 bases from J, the gap between germline ends came to 23 bases. This CDR3 has 18 residues. CDR3 loop: CASSRAYSSGRETGELFF. DNA for the CDR3: TGTGCCAGCTCACGTGCCTATAGCAGTGGTAGAGAAACCGGGGAGCTGTTTTTT.

With regard to this clone: Other DNA sequences within the sample encode an identical CDR3. V and J are TRBV3-1 (or the pseudogene TRBV3-2) and TRBJ1-6; no firm D call. The CDR3 is made up of 13 amino acids. Germline V gene data show CDR1 as LGHDT and CDR2 as YNNKEL (reference sequence). With 1 base removed from V and 7 bases from J, the gap between germline ends came to 5 bases. The CDR3 DNA reads TGTGCCAGCAGCCAAGTGAGGAATTCACCCCTCCACTTT. It specifies CASSQVRNSPLHF.

This chain links TRBV28 with TRBJ2-1; 7 bases map to TRBD2. V gave up 11 bases and J gave up 6 bases; unmatched junction bases: 10. Germline CDR1 and CDR2: MDHEN and SYDVKM. The CDR3 totals 13 residues. Here the CDR3 reads CASALAESNEQFF. The CDR3 nucleotides are TGTGCCTCGGCGCTAGCGGAATCCAATGAGCAGTTCTTC.